This TCR beta chain is from a study of preoperative IRX-2 immunotherapy in early breast cancer (dated by TCRdb to 2018 to 2020). The CDR3 holds 14 amino acids from the cysteine to the phenylalanine. Only the CDR3 DNA stays, 42 bases, in frame from base 1. The germline V gene (reference sequence) sets CDR1 to LNHNV and CDR2 to YYDKDF. V is pared back by 1 base and J by 2 bases, with 8 bases lying between the germline termini. As to this clone: It lacks a known antigen. There are no base qualities to consult, and no much larger clone falls within one base.

Libraries came from the immunoSEQ multiplex PCR assay. TCRdb took this table from immuneACCESS and kept in-frame rearrangements with V and J called. Such tables lack part of the clones; where checked against another copy, unresolved V genes explain under half of the gap, and the rest is unexplained. This sample lists some 32,000 clones; around 83% were detected once. The leading ten clones occupy about 2.7% of the sample. Taken with the paper, the label for treatment or condition translates to: preoperative locoregional IRX-2 cytokine immunotherapy. The samples were obtained from a phase Ib study that tested preoperative, locoregional IRX-2 cytokine immunotherapy designed to prime immune responses. Donors were patients with early-stage breast cancer who received IRX-2 before surgery.

The sequence joins TRBV15 to TRBJ2-5; the D segment cannot be called with confidence. This TCR came from a human donor with breast cancer. The sequencing used lymph node tissue, collected from a patient treated with IRX-2 immunotherapy. The CDR3 region has the sequence CATSRARYQETQYF. The DNA reads as follows: TGTGCCACCAGCAGAGCTCGCTATCAAGAGACCCAGTACTTC.